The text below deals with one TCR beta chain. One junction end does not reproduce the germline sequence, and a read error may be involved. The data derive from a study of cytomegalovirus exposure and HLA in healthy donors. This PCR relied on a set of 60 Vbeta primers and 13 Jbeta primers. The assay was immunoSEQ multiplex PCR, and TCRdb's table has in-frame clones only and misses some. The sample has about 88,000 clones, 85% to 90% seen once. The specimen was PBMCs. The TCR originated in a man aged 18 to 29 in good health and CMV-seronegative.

This chain's CDR3 is CANSSPGTGAYEQYF. The CDR3 bases are TGTGCCAACAGTTCCCCCGGGACAGGGGCCTACGAGCAGTACTTC. The chain is built from TRBV28 and TRBJ2-7, with 10 bases fitting TRBD1. The CDR3 loop spans 15 amino acids. CDR1 and CDR2 from the germline V gene are MDHEN and SYDVKM.